This TCR beta chain is drawn from a study of blood T cell repertoires in COVID-19. Study details: Acute-phase and convalescent COVID-19 samples originated in the United States, Italy and Spain. Sources were T cells, B-cell-depleted T cells, or PBMCs; the material itself was cDNA or gDNA.

CDR3 length equals 14 residues. Looked up from germline, CDR1 is LGHNA and CDR2 is YNFKEQ. Deletions cut 5 bases from V and 7 bases from J, with 17 bases between. Original handling: Reference gene primer amplification in the assay estimated nucleated cell counts. Assay: immunoSEQ multiplex PCR; the TCRdb copy retains only in-frame clones and omits some. V and J calls plus clone size are reproduced from that table; the DNA served to infer D and trimming. This sample carries around 120,000 clones, around 89% of them seen once, and the ten largest clones take about 1.5%. The chain recombines TRBV4-2 with TRBJ2-5, with D tentatively TRBD2 (5 bases). Sequencing input: peripheral blood. This sequence originates from a human donor in a cohort sampled during active COVID-19. The CDR3 is CASSSGEPRRTQYF. The CDR3 nucleotides read TGTGCCAGCAGCTCCGGGGAGCCAAGGCGGACCCAGTACTTC.